This T cell receptor (beta chain) was observed in a study of blood T cell repertoires in COVID-19. Study-level information: Donors in the United States, Italy and Spain gave samples during acute or convalescent COVID-19. PBMCs, B-cell-depleted T cells, or T cells were the source of the cDNA or gDNA that made up the material.

In the original processing: Estimation of nucleated cell counts relied on the amplification of reference gene primers. The assay was immunoSEQ multiplex PCR, and TCRdb's table has in-frame clones only and misses some. V and J calls and clone size follow that table, whereas D and trimming were derived from the DNA. The repertoire holds some 62,000 clones, with roughly 80% as singletons. There are a few counts of this clone. CDR1 and CDR2 from the germline V gene are SEHNR and FQNEAQ (reference sequence). The CDR3 contains 15 residues. V shed 4 bases and J shed 0 bases, with 12 bases lying between them.

Sequencing was done on a sample of peripheral blood. The source of this sequence is a man aged 55 to 70 with acute or convalescent COVID-19. The chain couples TRBV7-9 to TRBJ1-1, with a weak D call TRBD1 (6 bases). CDR3 nucleotides: TGTGCCAGCAGCTCCTCCGGGACAATGAACACTGAAGCTTTCTTT. As protein: CASSSSGTMNTEAFF.